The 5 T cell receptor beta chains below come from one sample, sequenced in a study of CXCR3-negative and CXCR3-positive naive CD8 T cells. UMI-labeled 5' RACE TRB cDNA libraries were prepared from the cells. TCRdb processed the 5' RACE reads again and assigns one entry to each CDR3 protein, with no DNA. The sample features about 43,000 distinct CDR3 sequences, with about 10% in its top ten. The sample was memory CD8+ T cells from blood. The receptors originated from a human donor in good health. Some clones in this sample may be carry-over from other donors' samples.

CDR3 region: CASSVDGSDSTYDQYF. The J gene is TRBJ2-7, the V gene TRBV9. Germline CDR1 is SGDLS and CDR2 is YYNGEE. The CDR3 length is 16 residues.

The CDR3 spells CASSLAGVGRDTEAFF. The chain couples TRBV7-6 to TRBJ1-1; the TRBD1 assignment by TCRdb is unverifiable without DNA. Germline V lookup: CDR1 SGHVS, CDR2 FNYEAQ. The CDR3 loop spans 16 amino acids.

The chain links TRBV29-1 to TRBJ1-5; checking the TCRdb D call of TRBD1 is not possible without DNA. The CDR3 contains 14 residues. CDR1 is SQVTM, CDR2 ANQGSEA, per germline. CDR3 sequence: CSVDGGGEGQPQHF.

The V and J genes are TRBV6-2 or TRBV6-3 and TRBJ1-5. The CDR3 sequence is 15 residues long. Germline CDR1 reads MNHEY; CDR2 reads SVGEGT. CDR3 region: CASSYQEHSNQPQHF.

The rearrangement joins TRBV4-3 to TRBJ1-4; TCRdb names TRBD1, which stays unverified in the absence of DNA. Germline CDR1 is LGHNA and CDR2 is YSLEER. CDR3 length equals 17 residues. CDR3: CASSQDGGKTYNEKLFF.